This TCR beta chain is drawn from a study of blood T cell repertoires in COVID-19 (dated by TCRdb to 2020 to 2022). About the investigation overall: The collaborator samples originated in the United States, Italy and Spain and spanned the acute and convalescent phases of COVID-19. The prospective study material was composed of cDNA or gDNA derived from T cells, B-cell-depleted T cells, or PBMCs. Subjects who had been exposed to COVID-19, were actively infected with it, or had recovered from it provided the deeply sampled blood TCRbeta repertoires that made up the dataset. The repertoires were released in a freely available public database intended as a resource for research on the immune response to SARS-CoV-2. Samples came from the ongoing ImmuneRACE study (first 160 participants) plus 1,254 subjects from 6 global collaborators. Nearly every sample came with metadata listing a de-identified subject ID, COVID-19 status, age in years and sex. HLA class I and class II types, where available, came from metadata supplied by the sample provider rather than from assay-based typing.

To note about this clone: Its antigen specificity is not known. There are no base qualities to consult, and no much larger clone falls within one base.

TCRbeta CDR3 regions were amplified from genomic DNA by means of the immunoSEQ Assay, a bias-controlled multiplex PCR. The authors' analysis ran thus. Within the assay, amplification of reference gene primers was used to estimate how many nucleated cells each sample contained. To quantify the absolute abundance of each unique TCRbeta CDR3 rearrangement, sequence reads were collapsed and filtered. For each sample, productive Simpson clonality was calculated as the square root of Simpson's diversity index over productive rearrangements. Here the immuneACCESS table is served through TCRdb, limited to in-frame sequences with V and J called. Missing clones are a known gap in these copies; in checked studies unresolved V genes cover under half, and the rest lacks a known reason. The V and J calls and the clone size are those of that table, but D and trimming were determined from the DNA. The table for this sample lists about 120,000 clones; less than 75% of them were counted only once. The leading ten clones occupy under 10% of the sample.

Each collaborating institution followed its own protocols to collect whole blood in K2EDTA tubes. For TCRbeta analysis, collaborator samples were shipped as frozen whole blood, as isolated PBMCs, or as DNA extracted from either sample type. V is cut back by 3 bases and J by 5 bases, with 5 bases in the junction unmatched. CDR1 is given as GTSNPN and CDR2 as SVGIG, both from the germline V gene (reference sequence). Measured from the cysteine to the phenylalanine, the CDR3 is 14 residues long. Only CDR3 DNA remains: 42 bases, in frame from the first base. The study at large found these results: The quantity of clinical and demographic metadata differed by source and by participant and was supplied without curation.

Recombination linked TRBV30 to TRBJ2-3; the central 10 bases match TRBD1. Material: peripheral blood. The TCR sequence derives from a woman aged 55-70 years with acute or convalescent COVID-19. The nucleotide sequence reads TGTGCCTGGAGCCCGGGACAGGGGAGAGATACGCAGTATTTT. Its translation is CAWSPGQGRDTQYF.